The rows below give T cell receptor beta chains drawn from one sample of a study of blood T cell repertoires in COVID-19. This table comes from immunoSEQ multiplex PCR, and its TCRdb copy is limited to in-frame clones, with some not included. The sample holds roughly 150,000 clones; approximately 82% are singletons and the top ten take roughly 15%. Sequencing was performed on peripheral blood. Receptor source: a human donor with acute or convalescent COVID-19. The donor label of this sample is uncertain. The CDR3 runs from the conserved cysteine through the conserved F or W. A D gene is named only where the DNA matches it firmly. The listing skips clone size in some rows; elsewhere it reads once, few, many or a size class.

d_gene: NA; v_gene: TRBV25-1; abundance: NA; j_gene: TRBJ1-5; CDR3nt: TGTGCCAGCAGCGGGACAATGGGCAATCAGCCCCAGCATTTT; CDR3aa: CASSGTMGNQPQHF
d_gene: NA; v_gene: TRBV12-5; abundance: NA; j_gene: TRBJ1-1; CDR3nt: TGTGCTAGTGGGTACCCAGGGAACACTGAAGCTTTCTTT; CDR3aa: CASGYPGNTEAFF
d_gene: TRBD2; v_gene: TRBV7-6; abundance: NA; j_gene: TRBJ2-1; CDR3nt: TGTGCCAGCAGCTTATTAGCGGGGTCTAATGAGCAGTTCTTC; CDR3aa: CASSLLAGSNEQFF
d_gene: NA; v_gene: TRBV30; abundance: few; j_gene: TRBJ1-4; CDR3nt: TGTGCCTGGAGTGTCCAATTTAATGAAAAACTGTTTTTT; CDR3aa: CAWSVQFNEKLFF
d_gene: TRBD1; v_gene: TRBV10-1; abundance: NA; j_gene: TRBJ1-4; CDR3nt: TGCGCCAGCTCGACCGGGACAGGGCCAGATCGGTCCCTTGAAAAACTGTTTTTT; CDR3aa: CASSTGTGPDRSLEKLFF
d_gene: NA; v_gene: TRBV5-5; abundance: NA; j_gene: TRBJ1-1; CDR3nt: TGTGCCAGCAGCTTGCTTCCAGGGAGGACTGAAGCTTTCTTT; CDR3aa: CASSLLPGRTEAFF
d_gene: NA; v_gene: TRBV10-1; abundance: once; j_gene: TRBJ2-5; CDR3nt: TGCGCCAGCGGTTTCGGAGAGACCCAGTACTTC; CDR3aa: CASGFGETQYF
d_gene: NA; v_gene: TRBV10-1; abundance: NA; j_gene: TRBJ2-3; CDR3nt: TGCGCCAGCAGTGAGCGTGTTGTTGGGAGTGTCACGCAGTATTTT; CDR3aa: CASSERVVGSVTQYF
d_gene: NA; v_gene: TRBV2; abundance: NA; j_gene: TRBJ2-7; CDR3nt: TGTGCCAGCAAAGACAGTTACGAGCAGTACTTC; CDR3aa: CASKDSYEQYF
d_gene: TRBD2; v_gene: TRBV5-6; abundance: many; j_gene: TRBJ2-5; CDR3nt: TGTGCCAGCAGCTTGGGCAGTAGCGGGGGCTGGTGGGAGACCCAGTACTTC; CDR3aa: CASSLGSSGGWWETQYF
d_gene: TRBD2; v_gene: TRBV6-5; abundance: NA; j_gene: TRBJ2-3; CDR3nt: TGTGCCAGCTTAACTAGCGGGGGCACAGATACGCAGTATTTT; CDR3aa: CASLTSGGTDTQYF
d_gene: NA; v_gene: TRBV5-8; abundance: NA; j_gene: TRBJ2-1; CDR3nt: TGTGCCAGCAGCTTGGGTCAGTTCTCCTACAATGAGCAGTTCTTC; CDR3aa: CASSLGQFSYNEQFF
d_gene: NA; v_gene: TRBV28; abundance: NA; j_gene: TRBJ2-1; CDR3nt: TGTGCCAGCACCCTGGGGGGTAGGGTCTATGAGCAGTTCTTC; CDR3aa: CASTLGGRVYEQFF
d_gene: NA; v_gene: TRBV15; abundance: NA; j_gene: TRBJ1-4; CDR3nt: TGTGCCACCAGCCGGGGACCTGGGAGGGGTTATGAAAAACTGTTTTTT; CDR3aa: CATSRGPGRGYEKLFF
d_gene: NA; v_gene: TRBV9; abundance: NA; j_gene: TRBJ1-1; CDR3nt: TGTGCCAGCAGCGAGGGGAACCGGCGCTGGACTGAAGCTTTCTTT; CDR3aa: CASSEGNRRWTEAFF
d_gene: NA; v_gene: TRBV2; abundance: once; j_gene: TRBJ1-6; CDR3nt: TGTGCCAGCAGAAGGGGTAATTCACCCCTCCACTTT; CDR3aa: CASRRGNSPLHF
d_gene: NA; v_gene: TRBV5-1; abundance: NA; j_gene: TRBJ1-1; CDR3nt: TGCGCCAGCAGCTTGTCTGGTGGCAACACTGAAGCTTTCTTT; CDR3aa: CASSLSGGNTEAFF
d_gene: NA; v_gene: TRBV2; abundance: NA; j_gene: TRBJ2-3; CDR3nt: TGTGCCAGTTCACAGGTAGATACGCAGTATTTT; CDR3aa: CASSQVDTQYF
d_gene: TRBD1; v_gene: TRBV5-3; abundance: NA; j_gene: TRBJ1-1; CDR3nt: TGTGCCAGAAGCTTGGAAGGGACAGGGGCGGGCACTGAAGCTTTCTTT; CDR3aa: CARSLEGTGAGTEAFF
d_gene: TRBD1; v_gene: TRBV19; abundance: NA; j_gene: TRBJ1-5; CDR3nt: TGTGCCAGCGCTTGGGGACAGTGGAATCAGCCCCAGCATTTT; CDR3aa: CASAWGQWNQPQHF
d_gene: NA; v_gene: TRBV15; abundance: NA; j_gene: TRBJ1-1; CDR3nt: TGTGCCACCAGCGTCGGAACAGGGATGAACACTGAAGCTTTCTTT; CDR3aa: CATSVGTGMNTEAFF
d_gene: TRBD1; v_gene: TRBV5-1; abundance: NA; j_gene: TRBJ2-5; CDR3nt: TGCGCCAGCAGCGCTACAGGGGCGGGAGAGACCCAGTACTTC; CDR3aa: CASSATGAGETQYF
d_gene: TRBD1; v_gene: TRBV4-1; abundance: NA; j_gene: TRBJ1-6; CDR3nt: TGCGCCAGCAGCCCGACGCAGGCGACAGGGGCACATTCACCCCTCCACTTT; CDR3aa: CASSPTQATGAHSPLHF
d_gene: NA; v_gene: TRBV19; abundance: NA; j_gene: TRBJ1-3; CDR3nt: TGTGCCAGTAACGCAGACGGACTCAGCTCTGGAAACACCATATATTTT; CDR3aa: CASNADGLSSGNTIYF
d_gene: TRBD2; v_gene: TRBV6-6; abundance: once; j_gene: TRBJ2-5; CDR3nt: TGTGCCAGCAGTACGGGGACTAGCGAAGAGACCCAGTACTTC; CDR3aa: CASSTGTSEETQYF
d_gene: NA; v_gene: TRBV30; abundance: NA; j_gene: TRBJ2-2; CDR3nt: TGTGCCTGGAGTGCGACTTTTGCCGGGGAGCTGTTTTTT; CDR3aa: CAWSATFAGELFF
d_gene: TRBD1; v_gene: TRBV11-3; abundance: NA; j_gene: TRBJ1-2; CDR3nt: TGTGCCAGCAGCTTAGGCGACAGGGAAGTCGACTATGGCTACACCTTC; CDR3aa: CASSLGDREVDYGYTF
d_gene: TRBD1; v_gene: TRBV5-4; abundance: NA; j_gene: TRBJ1-2; CDR3nt: TGTGCCAGCAGCTTGTCCGACAGGGGCTATGGCTACACCTTC; CDR3aa: CASSLSDRGYGYTF
d_gene: TRBD1; v_gene: TRBV7-9; abundance: NA; j_gene: TRBJ2-1; CDR3nt: TGTGCCAGCAGCTACCGGGACAGGGGGTTTAAGGATGAGCAGTTCTTC; CDR3aa: CASSYRDRGFKDEQFF
d_gene: TRBD1; v_gene: TRBV11-2; abundance: NA; j_gene: TRBJ2-7; CDR3nt: TGTGCCAGCAGCTTAGGGCAGGGGGAGTACGAGCAGTACTTC; CDR3aa: CASSLGQGEYEQYF
d_gene: NA; v_gene: TRBV20-1; abundance: once; j_gene: TRBJ2-1; CDR3nt: TGCAGTGCTAGTAGAGATTTTGACAATGAGCAGTTCTTC; CDR3aa: CSASRDFDNEQFF
d_gene: TRBD1; v_gene: TRBV19; abundance: NA; j_gene: TRBJ1-2; CDR3nt: TGTGCCAGTAGACAGGGGGCTGGCTATGGCTACACCTTC; CDR3aa: CASRQGAGYGYTF
d_gene: NA; v_gene: TRBV2; abundance: NA; j_gene: TRBJ1-3; CDR3nt: TGTGCCAGCAGTAGGAGGACCATGACCTCTGGAAACACCATATATTTT; CDR3aa: CASSRRTMTSGNTIYF
d_gene: NA; v_gene: TRBV6-5; abundance: few; j_gene: TRBJ2-3; CDR3nt: TGTGCCAGCAGTTACGGGCTTTGGGGCACAGATACGCAGTATTTT; CDR3aa: CASSYGLWGTDTQYF
d_gene: TRBD1; v_gene: TRBV28; abundance: NA; j_gene: TRBJ1-5; CDR3nt: TGTGCCAGCAGGGGACAGGGACAGAATCAGCCCCAGCATTTT; CDR3aa: CASRGQGQNQPQHF
d_gene: TRBD1; v_gene: TRBV12-5; abundance: NA; j_gene: TRBJ1-2; CDR3nt: TGTGCTAGTGCCGGGGACAGGGGGAGGTATGGCTACACCTTC; CDR3aa: CASAGDRGRYGYTF
d_gene: NA; v_gene: TRBV5-1; abundance: once; j_gene: TRBJ2-3; CDR3nt: TGCGCCAGCAGCTTGGTTGGACACACAGATACGCAGTATTTT; CDR3aa: CASSLVGHTDTQYF
d_gene: TRBD1; v_gene: TRBV2; abundance: once; j_gene: TRBJ1-4; CDR3nt: TGTGCCAGCAGTGAGGACAGGGGAGGTGAAAAACTGTTTTTT; CDR3aa: CASSEDRGGEKLFF
d_gene: NA; v_gene: TRBV7-2; abundance: few; j_gene: TRBJ1-1; CDR3nt: TGTGCCAGCAGCTTAGCGCCGACAGCCTTGGGCACTGAAGCTTTCTTT; CDR3aa: CASSLAPTALGTEAFF
d_gene: NA; v_gene: TRBV7-2; abundance: NA; j_gene: TRBJ2-3; CDR3nt: TGTGCCAGCAGCTTAGACCGGGTCCCAGATACGCAGTATTTT; CDR3aa: CASSLDRVPDTQYF
d_gene: NA; v_gene: TRBV7-2; abundance: NA; j_gene: TRBJ2-7; CDR3nt: TGTGCCAGCAGCTTAGGAGACTACCAGACCTACGAGCAGTACTTC; CDR3aa: CASSLGDYQTYEQYF
d_gene: NA; v_gene: TRBV2; abundance: once; j_gene: TRBJ1-5; CDR3nt: TGTGCCAGCAGTGACACCTGGTACAGGGCCCGCAATCAGCCCCAGCATTTT; CDR3aa: CASSDTWYRARNQPQHF
d_gene: TRBD1; v_gene: TRBV14; abundance: NA; j_gene: TRBJ1-2; CDR3nt: TGTGCCAGCAGCCAAGCCGTCAACAGGGGCAACGGCTACACCTTC; CDR3aa: CASSQAVNRGNGYTF
d_gene: TRBD2; v_gene: TRBV7-7; abundance: NA; j_gene: TRBJ2-2; CDR3nt: TGTGCCAGCAGCCGGGGGGGGCAGGACACCGGGGAGCTGTTTTTT; CDR3aa: CASSRGGQDTGELFF
d_gene: NA; v_gene: TRBV19; abundance: NA; j_gene: TRBJ1-1; CDR3nt: TGTGCCAGTAGTTTGTCTAGGAACACTGAAGCTTTCTTT; CDR3aa: CASSLSRNTEAFF
d_gene: NA; v_gene: TRBV7-2; abundance: NA; j_gene: TRBJ1-5; CDR3nt: TGTGCCAGCAGCAGGGAGGGGGTATATAGCAATCAGCCCCAGCATTTT; CDR3aa: CASSREGVYSNQPQHF
d_gene: TRBD1; v_gene: TRBV18; abundance: few; j_gene: TRBJ1-2; CDR3nt: TGTGCCAGCTCACCACGGGGACAGAATAATTATGGCTACACCTTC; CDR3aa: CASSPRGQNNYGYTF
d_gene: TRBD1; v_gene: TRBV3-1/TRBV3-2; abundance: NA; j_gene: TRBJ1-4; CDR3nt: TGTGCCAGCAGCCAACCCGACAGGGGCGAAAAACTGTTTTTT; CDR3aa: CASSQPDRGEKLFF
d_gene: TRBD1; v_gene: TRBV6-2/TRBV6-3; abundance: NA; j_gene: TRBJ2-3; CDR3nt: TGTGCCAGCAGTACCTACAGGGGAAATACGCAGTATTTT; CDR3aa: CASSTYRGNTQYF
d_gene: NA; v_gene: TRBV5-1; abundance: NA; j_gene: TRBJ1-4; CDR3nt: TGCGCCAGCAGCTTGACAGGGCTCAGTAATGAAAAACTGTTTTTT; CDR3aa: CASSLTGLSNEKLFF
d_gene: NA; v_gene: TRBV5-1; abundance: NA; j_gene: TRBJ1-1; CDR3nt: TGCGCCAGCAGCTTGGCCGTCGGGAACACTGAAGCTTTCTTT; CDR3aa: CASSLAVGNTEAFF
d_gene: NA; v_gene: TRBV7-2; abundance: few; j_gene: TRBJ1-5; CDR3nt: TGTGCCAGCAGCTTTGGCGACAGAGATCAGCCCCAGCATTTT; CDR3aa: CASSFGDRDQPQHF
d_gene: NA; v_gene: TRBV7-9; abundance: once; j_gene: TRBJ1-2; CDR3nt: TGTGCCAGCAGCTTAGGGGGGCAGAACTATGGCTACACCTTC; CDR3aa: CASSLGGQNYGYTF
d_gene: NA; v_gene: TRBV4-2; abundance: NA; j_gene: TRBJ1-5; CDR3nt: TGTGCCAGCAGCCCCGGAGGAGGCGGCAATCAGCCCCAGCATTTT; CDR3aa: CASSPGGGGNQPQHF